What follows is one TCR beta chain and its context. Trimming took 2 bases from V and 4 from J, leaving 12 bases between them. CDR3 length: 15 amino acids. Germline V lookup: CDR1 SGHAT, CDR2 FQDESV (reference sequence). Only in-frame clones appear in the TCRdb table, and some are missing; sequencing was by immunoSEQ multiplex PCR. Of 70,000 to 80,000 clones in the sample, 91% are singletons; the top ten hold more than 0.35%. The entry originates in a study of technical replicates of blood from several donors. Input material: T cells isolated from PBMCs. This receptor was identified in a human donor in good health. Some clones in this sample may be carry-over from other donors' samples. The V gene is TRBV11-1, the J gene TRBJ1-3; the D gene is possibly TRBD1 (6 bases). CDR3 in amino acids: CASSLSRGLGNTIYF. For the CDR3, the DNA is TGTGCCAGCAGCTTATCGCGGGGGCTCGGAAACACCATATATTTT.